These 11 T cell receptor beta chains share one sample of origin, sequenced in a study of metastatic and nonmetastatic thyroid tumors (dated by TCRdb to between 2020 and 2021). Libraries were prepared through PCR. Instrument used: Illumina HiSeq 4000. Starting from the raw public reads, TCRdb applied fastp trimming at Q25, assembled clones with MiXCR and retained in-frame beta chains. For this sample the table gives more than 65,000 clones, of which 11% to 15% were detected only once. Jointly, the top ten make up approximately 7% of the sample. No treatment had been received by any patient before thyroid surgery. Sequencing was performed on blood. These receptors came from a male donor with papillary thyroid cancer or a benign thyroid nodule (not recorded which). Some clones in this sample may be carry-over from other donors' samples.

CDR3 sequence reads: CASIQTSVTYEQYV. CDR3 coding DNA: TGTGCCAGCATCCAGACTAGCGTCACCTACGAGCAGTACGTC. The V call is TRBV6-1, the J call TRBJ2-7, with TRBD2 matching 8 bases. V gave up 7 bases and J gave up 2 bases; unmatched junction bases: 7. In germline, CDR1 is MNHNS, CDR2 SASEGT. CDR3 length: 14 amino acids.

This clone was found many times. Written as DNA, the CDR3 is TGCGCCAGCAGCCCCGGGACAGGGCAATACGAGCAGTACTTC. Translation gives CASSPGTGQYEQYF. The chain recombines TRBV5-1 with TRBJ2-7; TRBD1 matches 9 bases. Germline V gene sequence: CDR1 SGHRS, CDR2 YFSETQ. The CDR3 totals 14 residues. Trimming took 4 bases from V and 4 from J; bases not matched to a gene: 6.

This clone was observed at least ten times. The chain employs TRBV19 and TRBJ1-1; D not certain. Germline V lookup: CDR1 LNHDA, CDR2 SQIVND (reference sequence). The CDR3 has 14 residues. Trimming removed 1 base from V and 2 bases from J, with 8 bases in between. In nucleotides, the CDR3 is TGTGCCAGTAGTATAGGTGCGGGTAACACTGAAGCTTTCTTT. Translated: CASSIGAGNTEAFF.

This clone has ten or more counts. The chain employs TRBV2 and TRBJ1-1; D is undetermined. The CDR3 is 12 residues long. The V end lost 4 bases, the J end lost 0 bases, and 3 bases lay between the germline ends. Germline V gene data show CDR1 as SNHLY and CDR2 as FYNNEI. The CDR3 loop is CASSVLNTEAFF. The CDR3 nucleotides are TGTGCCAGCAGTGTCCTGAACACTGAAGCTTTCTTT.

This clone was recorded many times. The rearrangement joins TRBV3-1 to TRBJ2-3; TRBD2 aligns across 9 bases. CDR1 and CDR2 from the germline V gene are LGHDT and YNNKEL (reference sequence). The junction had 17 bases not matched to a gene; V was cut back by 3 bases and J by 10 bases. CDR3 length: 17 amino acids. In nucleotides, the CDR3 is TGTGCCAGCAGCCACCCAGGGCTAGCGGGACACATAGGCCCGCAGTATTTT. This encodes CASSHPGLAGHIGPQYF.

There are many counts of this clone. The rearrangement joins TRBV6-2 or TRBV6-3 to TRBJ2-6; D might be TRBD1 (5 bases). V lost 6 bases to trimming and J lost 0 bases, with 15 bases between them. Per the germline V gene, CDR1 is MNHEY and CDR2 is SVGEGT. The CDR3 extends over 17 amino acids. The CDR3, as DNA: TGTGCCAGCAGGCGTGTACGACAGAGCTCTGGGGCCAACGTCCTGACTTTC. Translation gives CASRRVRQSSGANVLTF.

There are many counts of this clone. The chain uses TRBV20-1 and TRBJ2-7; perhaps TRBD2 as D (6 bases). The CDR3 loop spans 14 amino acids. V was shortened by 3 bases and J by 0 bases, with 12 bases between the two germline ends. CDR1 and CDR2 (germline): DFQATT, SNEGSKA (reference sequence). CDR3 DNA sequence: TGCAGTGCTAGTAGGCGGGGCATCTCCTACGAGCAGTACTTC. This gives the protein CSASRRGISYEQYF.

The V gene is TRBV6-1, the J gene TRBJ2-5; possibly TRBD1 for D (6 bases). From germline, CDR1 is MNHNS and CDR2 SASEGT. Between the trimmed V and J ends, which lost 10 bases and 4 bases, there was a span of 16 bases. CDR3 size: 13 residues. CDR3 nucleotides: TGTGCCACTTCACCAGGGGTTGGAGAGACCCAGTACTTC. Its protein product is CATSPGVGETQYF.

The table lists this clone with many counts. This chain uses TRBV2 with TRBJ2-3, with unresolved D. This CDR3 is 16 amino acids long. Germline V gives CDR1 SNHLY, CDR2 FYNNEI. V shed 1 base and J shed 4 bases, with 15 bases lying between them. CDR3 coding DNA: TGTGCCAGCAGTGAAGGCCCCCTTTCGAGATCAGATACGCAGTATTTT. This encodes CASSEGPLSRSDTQYF.

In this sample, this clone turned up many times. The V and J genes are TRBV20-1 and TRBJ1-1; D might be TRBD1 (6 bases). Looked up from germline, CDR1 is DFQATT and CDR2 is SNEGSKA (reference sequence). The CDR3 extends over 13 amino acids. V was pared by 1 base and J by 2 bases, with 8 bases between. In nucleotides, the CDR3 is TGCAGTGCTAGAGGGACAGCCAACACTGAAGCTTTCTTT. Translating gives CSARGTANTEAFF.

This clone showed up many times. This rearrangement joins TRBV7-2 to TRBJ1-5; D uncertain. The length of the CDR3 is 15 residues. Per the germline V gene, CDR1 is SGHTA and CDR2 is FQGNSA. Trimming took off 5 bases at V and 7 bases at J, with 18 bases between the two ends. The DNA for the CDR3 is TGTGCCAGCAGCCCCCATGGAGGCCCCGGGCAGCCCCAGCATTTT. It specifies CASSPHGGPGQPQHF. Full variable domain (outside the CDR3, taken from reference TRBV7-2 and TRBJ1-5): GAGVSQSPSNKVTEKGKDVELRCDPISGHTALYWYRQSLGQGLEFLIYFQGNSAPDKSGLPSDRFSAERTGGSVSTLTIQRTQQEDSAVYLCASSPHGGPGQPQHFGDGTRLSIL.